One sample yielded the 27 T cell receptor beta chains listed below, sequenced in a study of blood T cell repertoires in COVID-19. Sequenced by immunoSEQ multiplex PCR; TCRdb stores in-frame clones only, minus some. The repertoire holds 350,000 to 450,000 clones, with more than 70% as singletons. The sample taken for sequencing was peripheral blood. The source is a woman aged 55-70 years with COVID-19, enrolled during active disease.

V and J are TRBV19 and TRBJ1-5, with 12 positions matching TRBD1. This CDR3 comprises 17 residues. Losses at the gene ends were 5 bases for V and 7 bases for J; bases not matched to a gene: 12. Germline assignment: CDR1 LNHDA and CDR2 SQIVND (reference sequence). The CDR3 sequence is CASSGPGTGGIRQPQHF. The DNA for the CDR3 is TGTGCCAGTAGTGGTCCCGGGACAGGGGGCATTAGGCAGCCCCAGCATTTT.

The chain carries TRBV19 and TRBJ1-5; D remains ambiguous. The CDR3 contains 17 residues. Germline V CDR1 and CDR2: LNHDA, SQIVND (reference sequence). Trimming removed 3 bases from V and 1 base from J, with 16 bases in between. The CDR3 loop reads CASSIPRRGFSNQPQHF. The CDR3 nucleotides read TGTGCCAGTAGTATCCCCCGGCGAGGATTCAGCAATCAGCCCCAGCATTTT.

The chain combines TRBV11-2 with TRBJ2-3; 10 positions agree with TRBD2. This CDR3 region has 16 residues. Germline CDR1 reads SGHAT; CDR2 reads FQNNGV. V trimming: 2 bases; J trimming: 4 bases; junction bases outside the gene matches: 6. Written as DNA, the CDR3 is TGTGCCAGCAGCTTACGGCTAGCGGGGGAGTCAGATACGCAGTATTTT. Its translation: CASSLRLAGESDTQYF.

This rearrangement joins TRBV6-4 to TRBJ1-1; D is perhaps TRBD1 (5 bases). The V and J ends lost 2 bases and 3 bases respectively, with 7 bases between them. From germline, CDR1 is MRHNA and CDR2 SNTAGT. The CDR3 has 13 residues. CDR3 loop: CASSDLTDTEAFF. For the CDR3, the DNA is TGTGCCAGCAGTGACCTGACAGACACTGAAGCTTTCTTT.

This CDR3 is CASIPGQYTEAFF. The CDR3 nucleotides read TGTGCCAGCATCCCGGGACAGTACACTGAAGCTTTCTTT. The chain employs TRBV2 and TRBJ1-1; 7 bases are shared with TRBD1. The CDR3 has 13 amino acids. Germline V gene lookup returns CDR1 SNHLY and CDR2 FYNNEI. Trimming at V came to 7 bases and at J to 3 bases, leaving 5 bases not matched to a gene.

The rearrangement uses TRBV10-3 and TRBJ2-5; a possible D gene is TRBD2 (6 bases). CDR1 and CDR2 from the germline V gene are ENHRY and SYGVKD. V was cut by 4 bases and J by 5 bases, with 14 bases left in between. There are 14 residues in the CDR3. This CDR3 reads CAISAQGGTETQYF. CDR3 coding DNA: TGTGCCATCAGTGCCCAGGGAGGTACGGAGACCCAGTACTTC.

The chain carries TRBV10-1 and TRBJ2-5, with D possibly TRBD2 on 5 matching bases. Per the germline V gene, CDR1 is WNHNN and CDR2 is SYGVQD (reference sequence). CDR3 size: 14 residues. The germline V and J ends were trimmed by 5 bases and 2 bases, with 12 bases remaining between them. CDR3 loop: CASSPGNSQETQYF. The CDR3 DNA follows: TGCGCCAGCAGTCCCGGGAACTCTCAAGAGACCCAGTACTTC.

This chain links TRBV6-5 with TRBJ1-5; weak D call: TRBD1 (5 bases). Deletions cut 6 bases from V and 6 bases from J, with 12 bases between. Germline lookup yields CDR1 MNHEY and CDR2 SVGAGI. The CDR3 contains 13 residues. DNA for the CDR3: TGTGCCAGCAGATCGGGGGGTACTCAGCCCCAGCATTTT. Its protein product is CASRSGGTQPQHF.

The chain couples TRBV2 to TRBJ1-1; 8 positions agree with TRBD1. The V gene end was trimmed by 7 bases and the J gene end by 3 bases; junction bases not matched to a gene: 7. The CDR3 covers 14 residues. Germline V CDR1 and CDR2: SNHLY, FYNNEI. In DNA form, the CDR3 reads TGTGCCAGCAATAAAAGACAGGGGTACACTGAAGCTTTCTTT. It encodes CASNKRQGYTEAFF.

This rearrangement joins TRBV2 to TRBJ2-5; TRBD2 might be the D (5 bases). The V end was cut by 3 bases, the J end by 5 bases, with 10 bases between. Germline lookup yields CDR1 SNHLY and CDR2 FYNNEI. The length of the CDR3 is 13 residues. CDR3 bases: TGTGCCAGCAGTGACGAGGGCAGCGAGACCCAGTACTTC. Protein: CASSDEGSETQYF.

The rearrangement links TRBV12-5 to TRBJ2-3, with TRBD2 as a possible D gene (5 bases). This CDR3 has 14 amino acids. The V gene lost 1 base and the J gene lost 0 bases, with 5 bases spanning the gap. Germline-derived CDR1 and CDR2 are LGHNT and FRNRAP. CDR3 sequence (DNA): TGTGCTAGTGGTTTGGGCGGGAGCACAGATACGCAGTATTTT. Encoded protein: CASGLGGSTDTQYF.

The rearrangement links TRBV6-5 to TRBJ1-2; 8 bases line up with TRBD1. This CDR3 has 14 residues. CDR1 is MNHEY and CDR2 is SVGAGI in the germline V gene. The ends lost 6 bases at V and 8 bases at J; junction bases unmatched: 11. In nucleotides, the CDR3 is TGTGCCAGCAGCGACGGACAGGGTCGAAAAGGCTACACCTTC. Its protein is CASSDGQGRKGYTF.

The genes are TRBV28 and TRBJ2-7; perhaps TRBD1 as D (5 bases). Trimming took 5 bases from V and 5 from J, leaving 16 bases between them. The CDR3 has 14 residues. Germline CDR1 and CDR2: MDHEN and SYDVKM. CDR3: CASSTTSDSNEQYF. The CDR3 coding sequence is TGTGCCAGCAGTACCACAAGCGACAGTAACGAGCAGTACTTC.

V gene TRBV19 combines with J gene TRBJ1-2; a weak D match, TRBD1 (5 bases). Per germline, CDR1 LNHDA and CDR2 SQIVND (reference sequence). V was shortened by 3 bases and J by 4 bases, with 9 bases between the two germline ends. The CDR3 totals 13 residues. The CDR3 spells CASSMGGFYGYTF. The CDR3 nucleotides read TGTGCCAGTAGTATGGGGGGTTTCTATGGCTACACCTTC.

This chain joins TRBV29-1 and TRBJ1-2; 7 nucleotides line up with TRBD1. The germline CDR1 and CDR2 sequences are SQVTM and ANQGSEA. The CDR3 loop spans 16 amino acids. V lost 7 bases and J lost 2; bases outside the gene matches: 16. CDR3 amino acids: CSGLNPFEQGNYGYTF. CDR3 DNA: TGCAGCGGACTAAATCCCTTTGAACAGGGGAACTATGGCTACACCTTC.

The chain joins TRBV2 to TRBJ1-5; D is perhaps TRBD1 (6 bases). The germline gives CDR1 SNHLY, CDR2 FYNNEI. The CDR3 extends over 17 amino acids. The germline V and J ends were trimmed by 8 bases and 1 base, with 21 bases remaining between them. The CDR3 reads CASSWGGAGASNQPQHF. The CDR3 DNA follows: TGTGCCAGCTCCTGGGGGGGAGCGGGGGCCAGCAATCAGCCCCAGCATTTT.

V is TRBV28 and J is TRBJ2-5; 10 positions match TRBD2. CDR1 and CDR2 from the germline V gene are MDHEN and SYDVKM. The CDR3 covers 19 residues. V lost 6 bases to trimming and J lost 1 base; unmatched junction nucleotides: 17. The DNA for the CDR3 is TGTGCCAGCAGGCCCAAGCGGTCGACTAGCGGGCTTCGCCAAGAGACCCAGTACTTC. Encoded protein: CASRPKRSTSGLRQETQYF.

As regards this clone: A junction end diverges from the germline sequence, so it may reflect a read error. The V and J genes are TRBV7-9 and TRBJ2-3; 7 nucleotides agree with TRBD1. The germline CDR1 and CDR2 sequences are SEHNR and FQNEAQ (reference sequence). The CDR3 is made up of 14 amino acids. The CDR3 region is CASSYGTDTNTQYF. The CDR3 DNA follows: TGTGCCAGCAGCTATGGGACAGACACAAATACGCAGTATTTT.

V usage is TRBV6-5 and J usage is TRBJ2-5; no clear D. Between the trimmed V and J ends, which lost 3 bases and 2 bases, there was a span of 10 bases. The CDR3 is 14 amino acids. Germline loops: CDR1 MNHEY, CDR2 SVGAGI. The CDR3, as DNA: TGTGCCAGCAGTTATTCCAGTTATCAAGAGACCCAGTACTTC. Its protein is CASSYSSYQETQYF.

The chain joins TRBV2 to TRBJ2-2; TRBD1 matches at 9 bases. The CDR3 extends over 14 amino acids. Germline trimming cut 4 bases from V and 7 bases from J; bases unmatched to any gene: 4. Germline CDR1 and CDR2: SNHLY and FYNNEI. Here the CDR3 DNA reads TGTGCCAGCAGTGCACAGGGGGCTGGCGGGGAGCTGTTTTTT. Translating gives CASSAQGAGGELFF.

V is TRBV3-1 (or the pseudogene TRBV3-2) and J is TRBJ2-7; the D gene is possibly TRBD2 (6 bases). The ends were cut back, 1 base at V and 4 bases at J, with 20 bases in the middle. Per the germline V gene, CDR1 is LGHDT and CDR2 is YNNKEL (reference sequence). This CDR3 is 17 amino acids long. The CDR3 coding sequence is TGTGCCAGCAGCCAAGCACAATATGGGCTAGCGCTTTACGAGCAGTACTTC. Amino acid sequence: CASSQAQYGLALYEQYF.

The rearrangement uses TRBV29-1 and TRBJ2-6, with D unclear. From germline, CDR1 is SQVTM and CDR2 ANQGSEA. The ends were cut back, 4 bases at V and 2 bases at J, with 3 bases in the middle. The CDR3 is 12 residues long. CDR3 sequence: CSVAAGANVLTF. For the CDR3, the DNA is TGCAGCGTTGCGGCTGGGGCCAACGTCCTGACTTTC.

This clone was seen just once. This rearrangement joins TRBV19 to TRBJ1-2; TRBD1 agrees at 7 bases. V lost 4 bases to trimming and J lost 12 bases; unmatched junction nucleotides: 23. The germline V gene encodes CDR1 LNHDA and CDR2 SQIVND (reference sequence). The CDR3 is 17 residues long. The CDR3 is CASSTFSRQGGFRTHTF. DNA of the CDR3: TGTGCCAGTAGTACCTTTAGTAGACAGGGCGGTTTTCGGACACACACCTTC. The complete variable domain, with remaining parts taken from reference TRBV19 and TRBJ1-2, reads DGGITQSPKYLFRKEGQNVTLSCEQNLNHDAMYWYRQDPGQGLRLIYYSQIVNDFQKGDIAEGYSVSREKKESFPLTVTSAQKNPTAFYLCASSTFSRQGGFRTHTFGSGTRLTVV.

The sample holds many counts of this clone. The DNA of the CDR3 is TGTGCCAGCAGCCCCTTACAGGGGGCGGACCAGTACGAGCAGTACTTC. This translates into CASSPLQGADQYEQYF. The chain has TRBV7-9 and TRBJ2-7; TRBD1 matches at 9 bases. Unmatched junction bases numbered 12, after V lost 5 bases and J lost 4 bases. Germline values: CDR1 SEHNR, CDR2 FQNEAQ (reference sequence). CDR3 length equals 16 residues. The full variable domain, in which reference TRBV7-9 and TRBJ2-7 provide the parts outside the CDR3, is DTGVSQNPRHKITKRGQNVTFRCDPISEHNRLYWYRQTLGQGPEFLTYFQNEAQLEKSRLLSDRFSAERPKGSFSTLEIQRTEQGDSAMYLCASSPLQGADQYEQYFGPGTRLTVT.

V and J are TRBV12-3 or TRBV12-4 and TRBJ1-1; TRBD1 might be the D (5 bases). CDR3 length equals 11 residues. Trimming pared 6 bases from V and 6 bases from J, leaving 8 bases between. The CDR3 DNA reads as TGTGCCAGCAGCCGGGGGGCTGAAGCTTTCTTT. Amino acids: CASSRGAEAFF.

The CDR3 sequence: CASSKARVITEAFF. The DNA for the CDR3 is TGTGCCAGTAGTAAGGCCAGGGTCATCACTGAAGCTTTCTTT. The genes are TRBV19 and TRBJ1-1; possibly TRBD1 for D (5 bases). This CDR3 has 14 residues. Per germline, CDR1 LNHDA and CDR2 SQIVND (reference sequence). V lost 4 bases to trimming and J lost 4 bases, with 13 bases between them. The whole variable domain, filled in from reference TRBV19 and TRBJ1-1, reads DGGITQSPKYLFRKEGQNVTLSCEQNLNHDAMYWYRQDPGQGLRLIYYSQIVNDFQKGDIAEGYSVSREKKESFPLTVTSAQKNPTAFYLCASSKARVITEAFFGQGTRLTVV.

The chain is built from TRBV19 and TRBJ2-1; D is possibly TRBD2 (6 bases). The CDR3 is 14 amino acids. The ends were cut back, 3 bases at V and 6 bases at J, with 12 bases in the middle. From germline, CDR1 is LNHDA and CDR2 SQIVND (reference sequence). The CDR3 DNA follows: TGTGCCAGTAGTATGGGGGGTGGCTCCAATGAGCAGTTCTTC. Its translation: CASSMGGGSNEQFF.